This TCR beta chain is drawn from a study of OX40 agonist ivuxolimab in advanced cancers. CDR1 is SEHNR and CDR2 is FQNEAQ in the germline V gene (reference sequence). The CDR3 contains 15 residues. The V end was cut by 5 bases, the J end by 5 bases, with 16 bases between. The protocol was immunoSEQ multiplex PCR, while the TCRdb copy is restricted to in-frame clones and leaves out a portion. Among roughly 77,000 clones listed, 85% to 90% were seen once. The V and J genes are TRBV7-9 and TRBJ1-5, with D possibly being TRBD1 (5 bases). Sequences were derived from CD4+ or CD8+ T cells sorted from blood, sampled in a trial of the OX40 agonist ivuxolimab. This sequence was found in an adult with an advanced solid tumor such as melanoma, head and neck, liver or kidney cancer. The CDR3, as DNA: TGTGCCAGCAGCCGGGGGGACGACCGTTATCAGCCCCAGCATTTT. Its protein is CASSRGDDRYQPQHF.